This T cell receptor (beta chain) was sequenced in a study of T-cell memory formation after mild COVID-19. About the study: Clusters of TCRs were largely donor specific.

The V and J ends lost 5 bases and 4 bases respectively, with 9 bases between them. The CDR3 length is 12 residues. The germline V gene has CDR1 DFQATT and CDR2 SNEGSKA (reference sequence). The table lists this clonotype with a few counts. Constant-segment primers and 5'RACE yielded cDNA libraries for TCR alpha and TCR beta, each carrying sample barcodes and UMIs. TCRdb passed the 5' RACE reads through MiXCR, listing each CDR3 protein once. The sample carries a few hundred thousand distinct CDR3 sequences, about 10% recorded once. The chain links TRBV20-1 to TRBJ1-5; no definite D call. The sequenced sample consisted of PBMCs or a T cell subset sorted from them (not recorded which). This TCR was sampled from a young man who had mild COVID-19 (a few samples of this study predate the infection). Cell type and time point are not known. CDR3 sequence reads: CSAHPANQPQHF. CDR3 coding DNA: TGCAGTGCTCATCCGGCGAATCAGCCCCAGCATTTT.